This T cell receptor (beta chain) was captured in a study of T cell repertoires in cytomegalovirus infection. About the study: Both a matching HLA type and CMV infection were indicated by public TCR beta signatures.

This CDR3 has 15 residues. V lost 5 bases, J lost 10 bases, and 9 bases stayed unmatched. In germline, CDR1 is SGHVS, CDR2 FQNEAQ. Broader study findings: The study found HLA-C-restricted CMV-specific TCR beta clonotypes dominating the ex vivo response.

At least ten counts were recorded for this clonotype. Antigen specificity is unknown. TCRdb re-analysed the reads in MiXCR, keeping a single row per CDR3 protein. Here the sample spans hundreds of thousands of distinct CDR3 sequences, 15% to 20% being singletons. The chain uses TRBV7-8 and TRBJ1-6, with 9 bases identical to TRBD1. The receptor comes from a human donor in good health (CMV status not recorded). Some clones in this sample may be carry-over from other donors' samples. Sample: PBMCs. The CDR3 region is CASSAIQGAGSPLHF. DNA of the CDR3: TGTGCCAGCAGCGCAATACAGGGGGCTGGGTCACCCCTCCACTTT.